One sample yielded the 2 T cell receptor beta chains listed below, sequenced in a study of T cell responses to AZD1222 COVID-19 vaccine. Assay used: immunoSEQ multiplex PCR; TCRdb lists only in-frame clones, some missing. The sample consists of over 150,000 clones, 75% to 95% of them appearing once. The sequences come from peripheral blood, collected on day 0 of AZD1222 vaccination. The receptor source for this set is an adult in good health.

The chain has TRBV29-1 and TRBJ1-2; TRBD1 is a possible D gene (6 bases). CDR1 SQVTM and CDR2 ANQGSEA come from the germline V gene. This CDR3 is 12 amino acids long. CDR3 nucleotides: TGCAGGACGGACAGCTCTAACTATGGCTACACCTTC. Its protein product is CRTDSSNYGYTF.

V usage is TRBV19 and J usage is TRBJ1-2, with D possibly matching TRBD1 (6 bases). The CDR3 loop spans 15 amino acids. V was shortened by 5 bases and J by 0 bases, with 13 bases between the two germline ends. Germline loops: CDR1 LNHDA, CDR2 SQIVND (reference sequence). CDR3 sequence reads: CASSPWTETNYGYTF. The DNA of the CDR3 is TGTGCCAGTAGTCCCTGGACAGAAACTAACTATGGCTACACCTTC.